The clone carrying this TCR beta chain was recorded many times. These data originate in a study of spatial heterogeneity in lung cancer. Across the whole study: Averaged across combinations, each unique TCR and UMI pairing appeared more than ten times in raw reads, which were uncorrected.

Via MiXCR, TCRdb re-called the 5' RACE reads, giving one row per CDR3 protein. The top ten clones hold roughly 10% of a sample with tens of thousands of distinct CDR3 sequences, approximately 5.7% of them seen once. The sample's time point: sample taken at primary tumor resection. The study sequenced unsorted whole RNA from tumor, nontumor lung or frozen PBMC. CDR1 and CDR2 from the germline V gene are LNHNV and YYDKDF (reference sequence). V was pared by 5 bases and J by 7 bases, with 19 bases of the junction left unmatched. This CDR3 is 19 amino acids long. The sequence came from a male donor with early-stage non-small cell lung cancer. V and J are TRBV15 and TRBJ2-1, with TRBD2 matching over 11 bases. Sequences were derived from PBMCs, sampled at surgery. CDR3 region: CATSSVTLLAGGPLNEQFF. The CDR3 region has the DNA TGTGCCACCAGCTCCGTGACCCTTTTAGCGGGAGGGCCTTTAAATGAGCAGTTCTTC.